This T cell receptor (beta chain) derives from a study of regulatory T cells in long-lasting Graves disease. This clonotype was recorded at least ten times. Its specificity is unknown. Libraries of TCR beta came from iRepertoire HTBI primers plus Arm-PCR of CDR3 regions. TCRdb reprocessed the multiplex PCR reads with MiXCR, giving one entry per CDR3 protein. The data hold about 540,000 distinct CDR3 sequences, with approximately 13% observed a single time. General study findings and limits: It was in persistent disease that TRBV28, TRBJ1-2 and TRBJ2-5 were favored.

Indicated time point: newly diagnosed GD, antithyroid drugs for less than 3 months. From PBMCs, RNA was extracted and then used to make the TCR library. Germline CDR1 is MNHNS and CDR2 is SASEGT. The V end was cut by 1 base, the J end by 6 bases, with 7 bases between. The length of the CDR3 is 12 residues. These data were also reused for a study on T cells in Graves' hyperthyroidism and ophthalmopathy.

This TCR derives from a young man with Graves disease. The rearrangement uses TRBV6-1 and TRBJ2-7; D is uncertain. Source: peripheral blood mononuclear cells (PBMCs), taken at new diagnosis, from a patient treated with antithyroid drugs. CDR3 nucleotides: TGTGCCAGCAGTGAAGTAGGGTTCGAGCAGTACTTC. It yields the protein CASSEVGFEQYF.